The clone carrying this T cell receptor (beta chain) ranks as medium-sized (0.01 to 0.1%). Antigen unknown. The record originates from a study of cytomegalovirus exposure and HLA in healthy donors. Study in general: Clustering assigned 70% to 85% of the approximately 400 genotyped donors to the Caucasian-associated ancestry cluster.

PCR primers comprised 60 Vbeta and 13 Jbeta primers. Clones were read by immunoSEQ multiplex PCR, and TCRdb kept only the in-frame ones, dropping some. Among under 200,000 clones listed, approximately 80% were seen once. CDR1 and CDR2 from the germline V gene are SQVTM and ANQGSEA. CDR3 length: 14 amino acids. Trimming took 5 bases from V and 1 from J; bases not matched to a gene: 4. Unrecorded immune exposures were likely, despite nominal health at sampling. The study's findings and limits: Later on, a genetic analysis was performed. It linked a missense variant in DCLRE1C with V- and J-gene trimming of TCR beta. It was likely that a cluster of highly shared sequence variants was a sequencing artifact.

The receptor was derived from a woman between 50 and 59 years old in good health and CMV-seropositive. The J gene is TRBJ2-2, the V gene TRBV29-1, with TRBD2 identical over 7 bases. The sample was PBMCs. CDR3 region: CSVLTSKNTGELFF. For the CDR3, the DNA is TGCAGCGTTCTGACTAGCAAGAACACCGGGGAGCTGTTTTTT.